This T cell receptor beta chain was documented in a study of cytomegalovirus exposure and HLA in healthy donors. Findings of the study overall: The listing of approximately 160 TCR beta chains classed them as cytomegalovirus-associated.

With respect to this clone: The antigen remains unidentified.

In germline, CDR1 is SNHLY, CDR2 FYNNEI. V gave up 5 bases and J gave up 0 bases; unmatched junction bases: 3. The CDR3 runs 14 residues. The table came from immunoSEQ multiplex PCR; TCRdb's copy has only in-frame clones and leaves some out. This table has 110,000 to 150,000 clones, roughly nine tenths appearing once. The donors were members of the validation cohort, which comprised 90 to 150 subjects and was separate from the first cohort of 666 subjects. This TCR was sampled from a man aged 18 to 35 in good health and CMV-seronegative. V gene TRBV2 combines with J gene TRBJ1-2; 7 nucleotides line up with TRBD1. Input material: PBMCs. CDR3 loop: CASSSDRTNYGYTF. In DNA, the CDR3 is TGTGCCAGCAGTTCGGACAGGACTAACTATGGCTACACCTTC.